The clone carrying this T cell receptor beta chain was recorded only once. From germline, CDR1 is SGHTA and CDR2 FQGNSA. The ends were cut back, 5 bases at V and 6 bases at J, with 15 bases in the middle. The CDR3 totals 14 residues. These data come from a study of T cell changes during pregnancy in multiple sclerosis. Sequencing used immunoSEQ multiplex PCR; TCRdb keeps in-frame clones, though not all of them. The sample holds tens of thousands of clones, approximately 94% seen once. The chain joins TRBV7-2 to TRBJ2-3, with a tentative D call TRBD1 (6 bases). The sequencing used CD4+ T cells from peripheral blood mononuclear cells, collected in the second trimester of pregnancy. This clonotype was sampled from a female donor with multiple sclerosis, enrolled in a pregnancy study. The CDR3 reads CASSPPGHRDTQYF. Written as DNA, the CDR3 is TGTGCCAGCAGCCCGCCGGGACACCGGGATACGCAGTATTTT.